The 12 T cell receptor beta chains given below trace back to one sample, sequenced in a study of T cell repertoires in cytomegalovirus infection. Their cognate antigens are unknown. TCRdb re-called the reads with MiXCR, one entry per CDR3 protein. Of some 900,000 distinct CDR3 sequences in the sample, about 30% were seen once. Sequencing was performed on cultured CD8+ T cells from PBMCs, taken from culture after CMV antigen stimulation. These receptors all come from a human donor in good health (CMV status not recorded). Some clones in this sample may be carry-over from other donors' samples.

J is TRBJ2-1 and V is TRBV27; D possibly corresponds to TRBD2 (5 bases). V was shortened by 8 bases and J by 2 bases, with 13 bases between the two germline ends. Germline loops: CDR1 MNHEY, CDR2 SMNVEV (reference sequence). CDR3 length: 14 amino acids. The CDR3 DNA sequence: TGTGCCAGCCGGGAAAGGGATCCCTACAATGAGCAGTTCTTC. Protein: CASRERDPYNEQFF.

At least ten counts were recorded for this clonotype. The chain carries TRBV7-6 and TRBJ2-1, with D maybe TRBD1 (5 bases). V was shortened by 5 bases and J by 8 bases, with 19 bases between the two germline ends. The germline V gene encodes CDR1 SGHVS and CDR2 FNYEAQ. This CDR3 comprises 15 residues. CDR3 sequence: CASSPKVFQGDEQFF. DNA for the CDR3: TGTGCCAGCAGCCCGAAGGTGTTCCAAGGGGATGAGCAGTTCTTC. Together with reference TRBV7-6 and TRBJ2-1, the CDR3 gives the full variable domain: GAGVSQSPRYKVTKRGQDVALRCDPISGHVSLYWYRQALGQGPEFLTYFNYEAQQDKSGLPNDRFSAERPEGSISTLTIQRTEQRDSAMYRCASSPKVFQGDEQFFGPGTRLTVL.

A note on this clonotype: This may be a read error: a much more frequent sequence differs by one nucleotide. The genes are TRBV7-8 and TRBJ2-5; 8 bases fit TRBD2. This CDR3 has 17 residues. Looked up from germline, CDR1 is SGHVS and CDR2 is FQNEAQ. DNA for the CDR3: TGTGCCGGCAGCTTAGCGCGTAACGGGGGGGCCGCAGAGACCCAGTACTTC. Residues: CAGSLARNGGAAETQYF.

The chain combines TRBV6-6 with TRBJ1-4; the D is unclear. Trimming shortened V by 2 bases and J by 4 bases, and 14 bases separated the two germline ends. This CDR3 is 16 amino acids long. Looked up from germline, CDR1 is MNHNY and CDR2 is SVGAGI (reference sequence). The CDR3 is CASSYNAGGINEKLFF. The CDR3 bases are TGTGCCAGCAGTTACAACGCGGGAGGGATTAATGAAAAACTGTTTTTT.

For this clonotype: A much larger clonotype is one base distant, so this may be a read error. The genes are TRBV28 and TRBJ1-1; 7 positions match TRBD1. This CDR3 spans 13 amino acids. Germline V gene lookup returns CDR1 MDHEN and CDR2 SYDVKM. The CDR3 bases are TGTGCCAACAGTTTCCAGGGGGACACTGAAGCTTTCTTT. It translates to CANSFQGDTEAFF.

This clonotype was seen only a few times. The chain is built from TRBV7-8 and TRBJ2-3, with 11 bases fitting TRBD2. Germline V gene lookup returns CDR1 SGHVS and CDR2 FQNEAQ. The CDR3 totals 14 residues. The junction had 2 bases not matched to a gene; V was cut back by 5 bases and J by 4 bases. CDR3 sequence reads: CASSILAGADTQYF. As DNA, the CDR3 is TGTGCCAGCAGCATACTAGCGGGGGCAGATACGCAGTATTTT.

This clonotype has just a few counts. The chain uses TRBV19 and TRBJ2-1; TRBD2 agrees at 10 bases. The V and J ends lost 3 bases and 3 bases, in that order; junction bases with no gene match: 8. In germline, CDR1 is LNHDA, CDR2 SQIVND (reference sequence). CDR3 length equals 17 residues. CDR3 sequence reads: CASSIGLRTSGYNEQFF. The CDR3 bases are TGTGCCAGTAGTATCGGTCTTCGGACTAGCGGCTACAATGAGCAGTTCTTC.

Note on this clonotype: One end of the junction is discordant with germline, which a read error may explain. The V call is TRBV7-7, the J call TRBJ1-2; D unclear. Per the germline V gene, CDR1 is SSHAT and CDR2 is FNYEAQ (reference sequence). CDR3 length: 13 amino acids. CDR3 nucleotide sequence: TGTGCTAGCAGCGAAATGTCGGGAGGTGGCTACACCTTC. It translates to CASSEMSGGGYTF.

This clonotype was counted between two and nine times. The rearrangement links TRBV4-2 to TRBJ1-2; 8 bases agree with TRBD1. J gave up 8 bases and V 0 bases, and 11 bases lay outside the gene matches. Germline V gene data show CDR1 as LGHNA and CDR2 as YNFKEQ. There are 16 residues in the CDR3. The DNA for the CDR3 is TGTGCCAGCAGCCAAGATACCGGACAGGGTCAGAGGGGCTACACCTTC. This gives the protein CASSQDTGQGQRGYTF.

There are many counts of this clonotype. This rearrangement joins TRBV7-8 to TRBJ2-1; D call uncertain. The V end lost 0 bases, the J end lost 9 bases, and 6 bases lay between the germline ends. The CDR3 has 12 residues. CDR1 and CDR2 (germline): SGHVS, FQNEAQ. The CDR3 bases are TGTGCCAGCAGCTTAGCGGTGACTGAGCAGTTCTTC. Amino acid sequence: CASSLAVTEQFF.

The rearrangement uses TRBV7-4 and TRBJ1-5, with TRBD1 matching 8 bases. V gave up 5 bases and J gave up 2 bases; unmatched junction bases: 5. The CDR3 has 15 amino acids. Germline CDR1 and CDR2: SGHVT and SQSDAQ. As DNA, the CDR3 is TGTGCCAGCAGCCAGACAGGGGAGCGCAATCAGCCCCAGCATTTT. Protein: CASSQTGERNQPQHF. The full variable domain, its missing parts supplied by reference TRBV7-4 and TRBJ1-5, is GAGVSQSPRYKVAKRGRDVALRCDSISGHVTLYWYRQTLGQGSEVLTYSQSDAQRDKSGRPSGRFSAERPERSVSTLKIQRTEQGDSAVYLCASSQTGERNQPQHFGDGTRLSIL.

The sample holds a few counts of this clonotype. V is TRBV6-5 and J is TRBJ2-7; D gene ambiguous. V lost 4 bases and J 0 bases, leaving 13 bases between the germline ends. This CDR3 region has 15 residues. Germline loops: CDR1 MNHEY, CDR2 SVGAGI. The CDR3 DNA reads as TGTGCCAGCAGTTTAGCTTTGGGGTCCTCCTACGAGCAGTACTTC. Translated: CASSLALGSSYEQYF.